This T cell receptor (beta chain) appears in the sequencing data of a study of technical replicates of blood from several donors. The CDR3 contains 12 residues. From germline, CDR1 is MNHEY and CDR2 SVGAGI. Trimming removed 6 bases from V and 4 bases from J, with 10 bases in between. Assay: immunoSEQ multiplex PCR; the TCRdb copy retains only in-frame clones and omits some. The data hold tens of thousands of clones, with about 91% observed a single time. Sequencing input: T cells isolated from PBMCs. The chain links TRBV6-5 to TRBJ2-7; a possible D gene is TRBD1 (6 bases). The TCR comes from a human donor in good health. CDR3 in amino acids: CASSRTAYEQYF. Written as DNA, the CDR3 is TGTGCCAGCAGCAGGACAGCTTACGAGCAGTACTTC.